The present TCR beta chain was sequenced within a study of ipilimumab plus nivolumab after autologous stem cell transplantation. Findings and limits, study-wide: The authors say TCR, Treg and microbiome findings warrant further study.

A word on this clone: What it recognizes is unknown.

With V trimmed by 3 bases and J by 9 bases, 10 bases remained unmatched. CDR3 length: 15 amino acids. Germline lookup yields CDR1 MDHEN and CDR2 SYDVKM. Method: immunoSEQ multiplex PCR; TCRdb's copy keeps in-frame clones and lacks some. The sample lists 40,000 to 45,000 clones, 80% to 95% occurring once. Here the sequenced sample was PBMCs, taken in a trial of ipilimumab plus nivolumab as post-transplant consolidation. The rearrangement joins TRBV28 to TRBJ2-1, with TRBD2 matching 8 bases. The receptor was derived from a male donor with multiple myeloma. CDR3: CASSFSGTRVVEQFF. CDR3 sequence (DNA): TGTGCCAGCAGTTTCTCCGGGACTAGGGTTGTTGAGCAGTTCTTC.